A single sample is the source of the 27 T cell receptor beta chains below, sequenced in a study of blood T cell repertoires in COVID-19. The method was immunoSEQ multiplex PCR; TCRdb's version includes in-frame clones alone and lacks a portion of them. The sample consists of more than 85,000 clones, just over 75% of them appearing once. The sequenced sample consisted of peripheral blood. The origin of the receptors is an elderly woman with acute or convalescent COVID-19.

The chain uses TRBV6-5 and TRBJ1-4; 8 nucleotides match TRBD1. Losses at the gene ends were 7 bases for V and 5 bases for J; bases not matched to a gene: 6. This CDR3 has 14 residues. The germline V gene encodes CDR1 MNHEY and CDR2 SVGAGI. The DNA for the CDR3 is TGTGCCAGCACCCTCCGACAGGGGAATGAAAAACTGTTTTTT. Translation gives CASTLRQGNEKLFF.

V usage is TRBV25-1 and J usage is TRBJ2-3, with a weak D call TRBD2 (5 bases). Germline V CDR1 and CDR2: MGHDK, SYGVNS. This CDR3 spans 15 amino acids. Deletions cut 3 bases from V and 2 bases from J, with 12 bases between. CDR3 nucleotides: TGTGCCAGCAGTGACGGTGGGAGTTCCACAGATACGCAGTATTTT. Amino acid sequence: CASSDGGSSTDTQYF.

Here the CDR3 DNA reads TGTGCCAGCAGCGTAGTAGTCGGGGATACGCAGTATTTT. Protein: CASSVVVGDTQYF. V is TRBV9 and J is TRBJ2-3; D unresolved. V lost 0 bases, J lost 6 bases, and 8 bases lay in between. CDR3 size: 13 residues. Germline-derived CDR1 and CDR2 are SGDLS and YYNGEE.

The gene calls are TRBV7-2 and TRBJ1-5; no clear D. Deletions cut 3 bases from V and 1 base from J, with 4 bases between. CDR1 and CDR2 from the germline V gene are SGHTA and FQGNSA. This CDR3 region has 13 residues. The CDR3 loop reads CASSFQSNQPQHF. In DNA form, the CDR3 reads TGTGCCAGCAGCTTTCAGAGCAATCAGCCCCAGCATTTT.

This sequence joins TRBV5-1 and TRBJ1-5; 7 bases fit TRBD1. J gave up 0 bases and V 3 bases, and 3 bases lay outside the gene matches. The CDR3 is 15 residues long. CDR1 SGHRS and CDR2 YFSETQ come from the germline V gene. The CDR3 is CASSSTGDSNQPQHF. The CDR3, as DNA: TGCGCCAGCAGCTCAACAGGGGATAGCAATCAGCCCCAGCATTTT.

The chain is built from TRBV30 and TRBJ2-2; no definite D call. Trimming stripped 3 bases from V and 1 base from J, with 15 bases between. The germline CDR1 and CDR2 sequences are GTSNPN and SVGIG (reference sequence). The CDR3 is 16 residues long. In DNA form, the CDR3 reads TGTGCCTGGAGCTTGGGCTTTTCCTTGAACACCGGGGAGCTGTTTTTT. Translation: CAWSLGFSLNTGELFF. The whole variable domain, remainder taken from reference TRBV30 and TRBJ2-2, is SQTIHQWPATLVQPVGSPLSLECTVEGTSNPNLYWYRQAAGRGLQLLFYSVGIGQISSEVPQNLSASRPQDRQFILSSKKLLLSDSGFYLCAWSLGFSLNTGELFFGEGSRLTVL.

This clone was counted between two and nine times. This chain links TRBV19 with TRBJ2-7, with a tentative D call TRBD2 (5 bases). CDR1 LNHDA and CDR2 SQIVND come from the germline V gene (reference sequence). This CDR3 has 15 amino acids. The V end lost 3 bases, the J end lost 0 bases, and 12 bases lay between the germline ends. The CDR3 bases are TGTGCCAGTAGTATGGCTTGGGAGAGCTCCTACGAGCAGTACTTC. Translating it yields CASSMAWESSYEQYF.

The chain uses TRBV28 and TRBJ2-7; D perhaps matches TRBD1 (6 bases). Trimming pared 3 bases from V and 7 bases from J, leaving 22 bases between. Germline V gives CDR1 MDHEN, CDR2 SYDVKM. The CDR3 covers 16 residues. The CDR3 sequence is CASSFGSASQRGEQYF. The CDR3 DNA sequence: TGTGCCAGCAGTTTTGGATCGGCAAGTCAGAGGGGGGAGCAGTACTTC.

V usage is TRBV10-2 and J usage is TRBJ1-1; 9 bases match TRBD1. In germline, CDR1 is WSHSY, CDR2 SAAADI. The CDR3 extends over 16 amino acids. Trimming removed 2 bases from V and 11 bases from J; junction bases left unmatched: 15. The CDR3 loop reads CASSEPGTGIILGAFF. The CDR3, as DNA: TGCGCCAGCAGTGAGCCCGGGACAGGGATTATTCTCGGCGCTTTCTTT.

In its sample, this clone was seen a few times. The CDR3 loop reads CASSFQGDGEKLFF. The DNA of the CDR3 is TGTGCCAGCAGCTTTCAGGGTGACGGTGAAAAACTGTTTTTT. The rearrangement joins TRBV5-5 to TRBJ1-4; D perhaps matches TRBD1 (5 bases). Germline CDR1 is SGHKS and CDR2 is YYEKEE (reference sequence). The germline V and J ends were trimmed by 2 bases and 7 bases, with 12 bases remaining between them. This CDR3 has 14 amino acids.

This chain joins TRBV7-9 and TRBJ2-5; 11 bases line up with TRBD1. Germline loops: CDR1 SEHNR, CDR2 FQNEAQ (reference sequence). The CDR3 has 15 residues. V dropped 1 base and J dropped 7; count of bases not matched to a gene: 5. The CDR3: CASSLGTGGSGTQYF. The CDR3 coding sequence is TGTGCCAGCAGCTTAGGGACAGGGGGCTCGGGGACCCAGTACTTC. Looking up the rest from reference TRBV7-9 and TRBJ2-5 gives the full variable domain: DTGVSQNPRHKITKRGQNVTFRCDPISEHNRLYWYRQTLGQGPEFLTYFQNEAQLEKSRLLSDRFSAERPKGSFSTLEIQRTEQGDSAMYLCASSLGTGGSGTQYFGPGTRLLVL.

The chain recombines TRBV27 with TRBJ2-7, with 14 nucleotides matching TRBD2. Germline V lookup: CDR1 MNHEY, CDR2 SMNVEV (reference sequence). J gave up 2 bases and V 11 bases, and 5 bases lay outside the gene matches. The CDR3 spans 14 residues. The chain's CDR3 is CASSGLAGAYEQYF. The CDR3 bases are TGTGCCTCTTCGGGACTAGCGGGGGCCTACGAGCAGTACTTC.

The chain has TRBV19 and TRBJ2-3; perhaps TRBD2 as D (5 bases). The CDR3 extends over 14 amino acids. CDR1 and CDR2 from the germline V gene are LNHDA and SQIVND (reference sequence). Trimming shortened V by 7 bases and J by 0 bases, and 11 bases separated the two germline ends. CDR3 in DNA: TGTGCCAGTACTACTAGGCCTAGCACAGATACGCAGTATTTT. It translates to CASTTRPSTDTQYF.

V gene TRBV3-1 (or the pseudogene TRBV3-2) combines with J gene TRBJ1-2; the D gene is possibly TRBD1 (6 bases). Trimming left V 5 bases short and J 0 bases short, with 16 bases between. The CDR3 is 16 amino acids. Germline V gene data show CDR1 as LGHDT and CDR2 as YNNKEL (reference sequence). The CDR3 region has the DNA TGTGCCAGCAGCAAGAAGACAGGACTCCCTAACTATGGCTACACCTTC. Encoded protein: CASSKKTGLPNYGYTF.

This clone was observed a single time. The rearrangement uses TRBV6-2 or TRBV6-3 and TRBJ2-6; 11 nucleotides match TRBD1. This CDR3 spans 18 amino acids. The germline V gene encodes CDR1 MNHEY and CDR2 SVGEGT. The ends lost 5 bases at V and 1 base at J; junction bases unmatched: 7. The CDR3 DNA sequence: TGTGCCAGCAGTCACCACCGGGACAGGGGGTCTGGGGCCAACGTCCTGACTTTC. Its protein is CASSHHRDRGSGANVLTF.

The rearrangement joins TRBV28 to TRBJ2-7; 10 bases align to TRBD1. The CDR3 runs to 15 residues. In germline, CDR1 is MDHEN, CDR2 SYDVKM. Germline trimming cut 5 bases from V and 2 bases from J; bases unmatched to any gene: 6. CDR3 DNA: TGTGCCAGCAGTCCCCCGGGACAGGGGACCTACGAGCAGTACTTC. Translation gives CASSPPGQGTYEQYF.

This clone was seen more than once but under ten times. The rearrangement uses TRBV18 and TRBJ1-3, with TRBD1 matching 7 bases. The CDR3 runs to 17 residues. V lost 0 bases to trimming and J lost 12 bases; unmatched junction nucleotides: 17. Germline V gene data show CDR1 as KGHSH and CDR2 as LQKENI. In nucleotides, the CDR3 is TGTGCCAGCTCACCACCAGGACAGGCCGTAGTCGGGACCCGCATATATTTT. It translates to CASSPPGQAVVGTRIYF.

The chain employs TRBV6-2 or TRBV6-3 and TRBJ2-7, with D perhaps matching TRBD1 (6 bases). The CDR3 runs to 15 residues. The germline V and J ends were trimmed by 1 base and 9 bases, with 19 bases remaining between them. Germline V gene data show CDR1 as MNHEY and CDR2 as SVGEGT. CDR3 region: CASSYWGLHLRGQYF. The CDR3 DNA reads TGTGCCAGCAGTTACTGGGGGCTCCACCTACGAGGGCAGTACTTC.

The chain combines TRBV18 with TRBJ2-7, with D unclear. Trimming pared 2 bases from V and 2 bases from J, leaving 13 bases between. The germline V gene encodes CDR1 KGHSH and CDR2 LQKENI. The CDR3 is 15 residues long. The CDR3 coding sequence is TGTGCCAGCTCACCAGGCCGTCCTGATACCTACGAGCAGTACTTC. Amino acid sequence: CASSPGRPDTYEQYF.

The CDR3 nucleotides are TGTGCCAGCAGCGCCGGGACTAGCGTAACAGATACGCAGTATTTT. Protein: CASSAGTSVTDTQYF. This chain connects TRBV9 to TRBJ2-3; TRBD2 matches 10 bases. Germline lookup yields CDR1 SGDLS and CDR2 YYNGEE. After removal of 3 bases from V and 3 bases from J, the junction contained 4 bases not matched to a gene. This CDR3 contains 15 residues.

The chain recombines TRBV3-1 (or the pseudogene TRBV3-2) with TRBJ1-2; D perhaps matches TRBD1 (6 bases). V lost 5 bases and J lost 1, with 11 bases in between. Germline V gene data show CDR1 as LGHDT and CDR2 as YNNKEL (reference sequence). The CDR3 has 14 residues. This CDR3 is CASSLGGINYGYTF. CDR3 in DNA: TGTGCCAGCAGCTTAGGGGGAATTAACTATGGCTACACCTTC.

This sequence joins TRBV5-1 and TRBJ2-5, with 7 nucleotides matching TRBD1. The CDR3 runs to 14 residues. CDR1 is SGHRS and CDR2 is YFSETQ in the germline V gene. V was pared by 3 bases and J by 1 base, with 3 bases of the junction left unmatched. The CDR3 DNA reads TGCGCCAGCAGCTGGGGGACAGCCCAAGAGACCCAGTACTTC. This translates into CASSWGTAQETQYF.

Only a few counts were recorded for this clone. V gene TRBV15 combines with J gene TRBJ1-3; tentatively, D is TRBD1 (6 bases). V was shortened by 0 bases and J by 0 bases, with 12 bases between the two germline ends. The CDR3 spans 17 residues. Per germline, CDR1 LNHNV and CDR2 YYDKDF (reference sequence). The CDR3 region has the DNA TGTGCCACCAGCAGAGATGCAGGGGCCTACTCTGGAAACACCATATATTTT. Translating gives CATSRDAGAYSGNTIYF.

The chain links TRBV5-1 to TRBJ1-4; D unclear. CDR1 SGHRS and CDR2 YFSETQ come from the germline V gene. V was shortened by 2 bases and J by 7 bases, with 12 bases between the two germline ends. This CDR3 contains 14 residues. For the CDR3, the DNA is TGCGCCAGCAGCTTTAGAGGATTAGGTGAAAAACTGTTTTTT. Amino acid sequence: CASSFRGLGEKLFF.

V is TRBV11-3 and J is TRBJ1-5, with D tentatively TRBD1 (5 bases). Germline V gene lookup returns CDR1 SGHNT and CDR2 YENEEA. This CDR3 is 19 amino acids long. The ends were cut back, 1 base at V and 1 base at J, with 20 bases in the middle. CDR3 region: CASSLGSQGRVSSNQPQHF. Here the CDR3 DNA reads TGTGCCAGCAGCTTAGGGTCTCAGGGTAGAGTATCGAGCAATCAGCCCCAGCATTTT.

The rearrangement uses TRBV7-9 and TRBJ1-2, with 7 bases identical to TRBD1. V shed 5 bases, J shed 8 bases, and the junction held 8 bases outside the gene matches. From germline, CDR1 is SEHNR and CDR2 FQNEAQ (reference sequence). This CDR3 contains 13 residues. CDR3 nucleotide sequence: TGTGCCAGCAGCCAGAACAGGGGCGGGGGCTACACCTTC. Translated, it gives CASSQNRGGGYTF.

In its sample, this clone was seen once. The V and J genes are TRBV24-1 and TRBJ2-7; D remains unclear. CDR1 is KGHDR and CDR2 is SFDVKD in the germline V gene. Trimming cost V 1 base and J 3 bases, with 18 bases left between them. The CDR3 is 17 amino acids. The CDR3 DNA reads TGTGCCACCAGTGATTTCCTTACCCTGTGCCCTATCTACGAGCAGTACTTC. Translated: CATSDFLTLCPIYEQYF.